This T cell receptor (beta chain) was identified during a study of siplizumab effects on memory and regulatory T cells. Study-level points and caveats: Memory cells seemed less diverse than naive T cells, which also seemed major contributors to the alloresponse. Mean Treg-derived proportions of mappable alloreactive CD4+ clones were around 70% for siplizumab and 25% to 30% for controls.

CDR3 length: 13 amino acids. The germline V gene has CDR1 MDHEN and CDR2 SYDVKM. Only a few counts were recorded for this clone. Its matching antigen is unknown. One junction end does not reproduce the germline sequence, and a read error may be involved. The repertoire was sequenced with immunoSEQ multiplex PCR; TCRdb's copy has only in-frame clones and lacks some. The table includes roughly 60,000 clones, approximately 95% detected once. The source of this sequence is a human donor in good health. The J gene is TRBJ1-5, the V gene TRBV28; a weak D match, TRBD1 (5 bases). Sequencing input: CD8+ T cells sorted from blood. DNA for the CDR3: TGTGCGAGCACGCTGGGGGGGAATCAGCCCCAGCATTTT. Amino acids: CASTLGGNQPQHF.